These 30 T cell receptor beta chains were sequenced from one sample in a study of blood T cell repertoires in COVID-19. Profiling relied on immunoSEQ multiplex PCR, and the TCRdb table lists in-frame clones only, not all of them. The sample yields around 100,000 clones, less than 90% seen once. Sequencing was performed on peripheral blood. These receptors were taken from a young man in a cohort sampled during active COVID-19.

The chain recombines TRBV6-2 or TRBV6-3 with TRBJ1-2; perhaps TRBD1 as D (5 bases). In germline, CDR1 is MNHEY, CDR2 SVGEGT. CDR3 length equals 13 residues. Deletions cut 2 bases from V and 8 bases from J, with 12 bases between. As DNA, the CDR3 is TGTGCCAGCAGTTACCCGACAGCCGTCGGCTACACCTTC. Its translation is CASSYPTAVGYTF.

In DNA, the CDR3 is TGTGCCAGCAGCTTAGAGGCGGGGAACTATGGCTACACCTTC. This gives the protein CASSLEAGNYGYTF. The chain recombines TRBV7-2 with TRBJ1-2; D is undetermined. Trimming stripped 1 base from V and 2 bases from J, with 8 bases between. CDR1 is SGHTA and CDR2 is FQGNSA in the germline V gene. The CDR3 length is 14 residues.

The chain is built from TRBV30 and TRBJ1-2, with a tentative D call TRBD1 (5 bases). There are 13 residues in the CDR3. Germline V gene sequence: CDR1 GTSNPN, CDR2 SVGIG (reference sequence). Trimming cost V 0 bases and J 2 bases, with 7 bases left between them. The CDR3 spells CAWSVRGNYGYTF. The CDR3 region has the DNA TGTGCCTGGAGTGTACGGGGGAACTATGGCTACACCTTC.

The chain couples TRBV30 to TRBJ2-1, with TRBD2 matching over 12 bases. This CDR3 spans 13 amino acids. Germline CDR1 reads GTSNPN; CDR2 reads SVGIG (reference sequence). Losses at the gene ends were 5 bases for V and 9 bases for J; bases not matched to a gene: 5. For the CDR3, the DNA is TGTGCCTGGGTACTAGCGGGGGGTCGTGAGCAGTTCTTC. This gives the protein CAWVLAGGREQFF.

The chain is built from TRBV19 and TRBJ1-1; D may be TRBD1 (6 bases). V lost 7 bases and J lost 1, with 19 bases in between. CDR1 is LNHDA, CDR2 SQIVND, per germline (reference sequence). This CDR3 contains 16 residues. The CDR3, as DNA: TGTGCCAGTAATAATCCAGGGGTAGGGGGGAACACTGAAGCTTTCTTT. It yields the protein CASNNPGVGGNTEAFF.

The chain employs TRBV10-3 and TRBJ1-2, with D perhaps TRBD1 (5 bases). The CDR3 extends over 15 amino acids. V lost 8 bases and J lost 3, with 19 bases in between. Germline loops: CDR1 ENHRY, CDR2 SYGVKD. The CDR3 region is CAIWAGPIQHYGYTF. The CDR3 DNA is TGTGCCATCTGGGCAGGGCCTATCCAACACTATGGCTACACCTTC.

J is TRBJ1-1 and V is TRBV7-9; no reliable D call. The CDR3 consists of 13 residues. The germline gives CDR1 SEHNR, CDR2 FQNEAQ (reference sequence). V dropped 5 bases and J dropped 5 bases, with 12 bases sitting between them. CDR3 DNA sequence: TGTGCCAGCAGCCCGGGAGGTGAAACTGAAGCTTTCTTT. Residues: CASSPGGETEAFF.

The chain uses TRBV2 and TRBJ1-4, with 7 nucleotides matching TRBD1. V lost 3 bases to trimming and J lost 8 bases; unmatched junction nucleotides: 3. Germline V CDR1 and CDR2: SNHLY, FYNNEI. This CDR3 contains 13 residues. CDR3 amino acids: CASSETGLEKLFF. The CDR3 bases are TGTGCCAGCAGTGAGACAGGGTTGGAAAAACTGTTTTTT.

This clone was picked up a small number of times. This CDR3 reads CASRGWGLANYGYTF. CDR3 nucleotides: TGTGCCAGCAGGGGCTGGGGGCTGGCTAACTATGGCTACACCTTC. J is TRBJ1-2 and V is TRBV9; a weak D match, TRBD1 (6 bases). V lost 5 bases and J 0 bases, leaving 14 bases between the germline ends. The CDR3 totals 15 residues. Germline V gives CDR1 SGDLS, CDR2 YYNGEE.

The genes are TRBV11-3 and TRBJ2-3; 12 bases align to TRBD1. J was trimmed by 4 bases and V by 2 bases; bases with no gene match: 4. Per germline, CDR1 SGHNT and CDR2 YENEEA. The CDR3 has 16 amino acids. The CDR3 is CASSLTGTGGADTQYF. In DNA, the CDR3 is TGTGCCAGCAGCTTAACCGGGACAGGGGGCGCAGATACGCAGTATTTT.

This rearrangement joins TRBV9 to TRBJ2-3, with a possible D match to TRBD1 (6 bases). Deletions cut 0 bases from V and 3 bases from J, with 14 bases between. The CDR3 has 16 residues. Germline V gene lookup returns CDR1 SGDLS and CDR2 YYNGEE. The CDR3 sequence: CASSVVLGAGTDTQYF. CDR3 sequence (DNA): TGTGCCAGCAGCGTAGTCTTGGGGGCCGGAACAGATACGCAGTATTTT.

V and J are TRBV19 and TRBJ2-5, with 12 positions matching TRBD2. Germline CDR1 and CDR2: LNHDA and SQIVND (reference sequence). The CDR3 loop spans 17 amino acids. V trimming: 8 bases; J trimming: 4 bases; junction bases outside the gene matches: 14. CDR3 coding DNA: TGTGCCAGTTGCTCGCCACTAGCGGGGGGAACGTCAGAGACCCAGTACTTC. This encodes CASCSPLAGGTSETQYF.

The V gene is TRBV13, the J gene TRBJ2-7; TRBD2 might be the D (5 bases). V gave up 5 bases and J gave up 4 bases, with 18 bases separating them. This CDR3 is 15 amino acids long. Germline CDR1 and CDR2: PRHDT and FYEKMQ (reference sequence). The CDR3 nucleotides are TGTGCCAGCAGCCTCACCCGAAGCCGGGGATACGAGCAGTACTTC. Its translation is CASSLTRSRGYEQYF.

The rearrangement links TRBV6-2 or TRBV6-3 to TRBJ1-1; a possible D gene is TRBD1 (6 bases). Germline CDR1 is MNHEY and CDR2 is SVGEGT. Trimming removed 2 bases from V and 5 bases from J, with 12 bases in between. The CDR3 is 14 amino acids. CDR3 nucleotides: TGTGCCAGCAGTTACGAGGTAAGGGGGACTGAAGCTTTCTTT. Translating it yields CASSYEVRGTEAFF.

This clone showed up just once. V and J are TRBV28 and TRBJ2-3; 9 bases are a match to TRBD1. There are 16 residues in the CDR3. Germline V gives CDR1 MDHEN, CDR2 SYDVKM. J gave up 2 bases and V 4 bases, and 7 bases lay outside the gene matches. CDR3: CASSSAGTGNTDTQYF. The CDR3 nucleotides read TGTGCCAGCAGTTCCGCCGGGACAGGGAACACAGATACGCAGTATTTT.

The V call is TRBV6-4, the J call TRBJ1-2; D unresolved. Per the germline V gene, CDR1 is MRHNA and CDR2 is SNTAGT. The CDR3 loop spans 14 amino acids. Between the trimmed V and J ends, which lost 3 bases and 7 bases, there was a span of 15 bases. As DNA, the CDR3 is TGTGCCAGCAGTGAAGGTCCGGAGCTAGGTGGCTACACCTTC. It specifies CASSEGPELGGYTF.

The CDR3 is CASSLVGTGGAKQYF. The CDR3 DNA follows: TGTGCCAGCAGCCTCGTAGGGACAGGGGGCGCGAAGCAGTACTTC. The V gene is TRBV3-1 (or the pseudogene TRBV3-2), the J gene TRBJ2-7, with 12 bases lining up with TRBD1. V trimming: 4 bases; J trimming: 8 bases; junction bases outside the gene matches: 9. Germline V gives CDR1 LGHDT, CDR2 YNNKEL (reference sequence). CDR3 length: 15 residues.

This chain uses TRBV3-1 (or the pseudogene TRBV3-2) with TRBJ1-2, with TRBD1 matching 9 bases. The CDR3 contains 14 residues. The V gene end was trimmed by 4 bases and the J gene end by 3 bases; junction bases not matched to a gene: 3. The germline V gene encodes CDR1 LGHDT and CDR2 YNNKEL (reference sequence). CDR3 DNA: TGTGCCAGCAGCCGACAGGGGGAGTACTATGGCTACACCTTC. Translating it yields CASSRQGEYYGYTF.

This chain connects TRBV6-2 or TRBV6-3 to TRBJ2-3; no reliable D call. The germline gives CDR1 MNHEY, CDR2 SVGEGT. This CDR3 has 12 residues. Trimming took 5 bases from V and 3 from J, leaving 6 bases between them. In DNA form, the CDR3 reads TGTGCCAGCAGTCAAGCAACAGATACGCAGTATTTT. Amino acid sequence: CASSQATDTQYF.

Comment on this clone: Other nucleotide sequences from this sample produce the same CDR3. This sequence joins TRBV6-5 and TRBJ2-7, with TRBD1 matching over 7 bases. This CDR3 region has 13 residues. Per germline, CDR1 MNHEY and CDR2 SVGAGI. The V gene end was trimmed by 5 bases and the J gene end by 4 bases; junction bases not matched to a gene: 5. The DNA of the CDR3 is TGTGCCAGCAGTCGGGGACAGCCTTACGAGCAGTACTTC. It codes for CASSRGQPYEQYF.

The rearrangement joins TRBV18 to TRBJ2-3, with D perhaps TRBD2 (7 bases). V was trimmed by 3 bases and J by 8 bases, leaving 15 bases between them. Germline loops: CDR1 KGHSH, CDR2 LQKENI. The CDR3 runs to 14 residues. The CDR3 sequence is CASSPAPGGGTQYF. In DNA form, the CDR3 reads TGTGCCAGCTCACCGGCACCGGGGGGCGGTACGCAGTATTTT.

The CDR3 nucleotides read TGTGCCATCATCGCATTCAGGGGGCGCTCCTATAATTCACCCCTCCACTTT. It is translated as CAIIAFRGRSYNSPLHF. The chain uses TRBV10-3 and TRBJ1-6; 8 positions match TRBD1. Per the germline V gene, CDR1 is ENHRY and CDR2 is SYGVKD. J gave up 0 bases and V 7 bases, and 8 bases lay outside the gene matches. The CDR3 loop spans 17 amino acids.

This clone was counted a few times. The V gene is TRBV2, the J gene TRBJ1-5; TRBD1 matches 7 bases. Germline V gene data show CDR1 as SNHLY and CDR2 as FYNNEI. V was clipped by 3 bases and J by 1 base; unmatched bases: 3. The CDR3 runs to 15 residues. As DNA, the CDR3 is TGTGCCAGCAGTGATTACAGGGGCAGCAATCAGCCCCAGCATTTT. Residues: CASSDYRGSNQPQHF.

The chain has TRBV6-6 and TRBJ2-5, with 11 bases identical to TRBD1. The CDR3 has 13 amino acids. The V gene's germline CDR1 is MNHNY and CDR2 SVGAGI (reference sequence). The V gene end was trimmed by 8 bases and the J gene end by 4 bases; junction bases not matched to a gene: 3. The CDR3 spells CASEGTGGETQYF. The CDR3 DNA sequence: TGTGCCAGCGAAGGGACAGGGGGAGAGACCCAGTACTTC.

The chain is built from TRBV11-2 and TRBJ1-1; TRBD1 is a possible D gene (6 bases). With 5 bases removed from V and 0 bases from J, the gap between germline ends came to 16 bases. CDR1 and CDR2 (germline): SGHAT, FQNNGV. This CDR3 has 16 residues. Here the CDR3 reads CASSPRADRLNTEAFF. The CDR3 DNA is TGTGCCAGCAGCCCTCGAGCTGACAGGTTGAACACTGAAGCTTTCTTT. The full variable domain, completed using reference TRBV11-2 and TRBJ1-1, is EAGVAQSPRYKIIEKRQSVAFWCNPISGHATLYWYQQILGQGPKLLIQFQNNGVVDDSQLPKDRFSAERLKGVDSTLKIQPAKLEDSAVYLCASSPRADRLNTEAFFGQGTRLTVV.

The CDR3 DNA is TGTGCCAGTAGTAAGGGACAGACTTATTACTACGAGCAGTACTTC. Translating gives CASSKGQTYYYEQYF. The genes are TRBV19 and TRBJ2-7; 7 bases map to TRBD1. V dropped 4 bases and J dropped 3; count of bases not matched to a gene: 9. The CDR3 loop spans 15 amino acids. Germline lookup yields CDR1 LNHDA and CDR2 SQIVND (reference sequence).

The genes are TRBV10-3 and TRBJ2-7; 7 positions agree with TRBD1. This CDR3 has 14 residues. V was pared by 6 bases and J by 6 bases, with 11 bases of the junction left unmatched. Germline V CDR1 and CDR2: ENHRY, SYGVKD. The CDR3 DNA reads as TGTGCCATCAGCATACAACCGACAGGGCCCGAGCAGTACTTC. Its translation: CAISIQPTGPEQYF.

The genes are TRBV9 and TRBJ2-7, with D perhaps TRBD2 (6 bases). CDR1 and CDR2 from the germline V gene are SGDLS and YYNGEE. The CDR3 runs to 15 residues. With 0 bases removed from V and 2 bases from J, the gap between germline ends came to 12 bases. The CDR3 DNA reads as TGTGCCAGCAGCGTAGGAGCGGGTGAGGCCTACGAGCAGTACTTC. Residues: CASSVGAGEAYEQYF.

The chain links TRBV6-5 to TRBJ2-3; D is unresolved. V was clipped by 7 bases and J by 4 bases, with 12 bases between them. CDR3 length: 13 residues. Germline V CDR1 and CDR2: MNHEY, SVGAGI. The CDR3 is CASTVSISDTQYF. The CDR3 DNA reads as TGTGCCAGCACGGTATCGATTTCAGATACGCAGTATTTT.

The rearrangement joins TRBV28 to TRBJ1-6, with TRBD1 matching over 7 bases. This CDR3 comprises 14 residues. Germline V gives CDR1 MDHEN, CDR2 SYDVKM. The trim removed 6 bases at V and 17 bases at J, leaving 16 bases unmatched. In DNA, the CDR3 is TGTGCCAGCAGCCAGCAGCTAAGGACAGGAGGGTTCCACTTT. It yields the protein CASSQQLRTGGFHF.